Following are 3 T cell receptor beta chains from one sample sequenced in a study of early T cells in non-severe SARS-CoV-2 infection. TCRdb itself ran the 5' RACE reads through MiXCR, one entry per CDR3 protein. The table records tens of thousands of distinct CDR3 sequences, under 7.5% of them present only once. This sample comprised whole blood, obtained at baseline. The receptors here all came from an adult who was a healthcare worker with PCR-confirmed SARS-CoV-2 infection or an uninfected control (not recorded which).

At least ten counts were recorded for this clonotype. In DNA form, the CDR3 reads TGTGCCAGCAGCCAACCTGTCGGAGCGGTCGGGGAGCTGTTTTTT. It is translated as CASSQPVGAVGELFF. This chain links TRBV3-1 with TRBJ2-2; a weak D match, TRBD2 (5 bases). Germline loops: CDR1 LGHDT, CDR2 YNNKEL (reference sequence). This CDR3 is built from 15 residues. V gave up 2 bases and J gave up 7 bases, with 14 bases separating them.

The CDR3 nucleotides are TGTGCCAGCAGCCTGAGTGTGGGGCTTTCCTACGAGCAGTACTTC. Amino acid sequence: CASSLSVGLSYEQYF. The genes are TRBV5-4 and TRBJ2-7, with a tentative D call TRBD1 (5 bases). The CDR3 consists of 15 residues. Germline V gene data show CDR1 as SGHNT and CDR2 as YYREEE (reference sequence). Trimming took 4 bases from V and 1 from J, leaving 15 bases between them. The variable domain in full, with the rest retrieved from reference TRBV5-4 and TRBJ2-7, is ETGVTQSPTHLIKTRGQQVTLRCSSQSGHNTVSWYQQALGQGPQFIFQYYREEENGRGNFPPRFSGLQFPNYSSELNVNALELDDSALYLCASSLSVGLSYEQYFGPGTRLTVT.

Notes on this clonotype: A read error may be the cause here, since a much bigger clone is one base away. This chain joins TRBV4-1 and TRBJ2-7; 7 bases fit TRBD1. This CDR3 contains 15 residues. V lost 4 bases and J lost 4; bases outside the gene matches: 10. Germline V lookup: CDR1 MGHRA, CDR2 YSYEKL. The CDR3 DNA reads TGCGCCAGCAGCCTACCGGGACAGAAATCGTACGAGCAGTACTTC. Protein product: CASSLPGQKSYEQYF.